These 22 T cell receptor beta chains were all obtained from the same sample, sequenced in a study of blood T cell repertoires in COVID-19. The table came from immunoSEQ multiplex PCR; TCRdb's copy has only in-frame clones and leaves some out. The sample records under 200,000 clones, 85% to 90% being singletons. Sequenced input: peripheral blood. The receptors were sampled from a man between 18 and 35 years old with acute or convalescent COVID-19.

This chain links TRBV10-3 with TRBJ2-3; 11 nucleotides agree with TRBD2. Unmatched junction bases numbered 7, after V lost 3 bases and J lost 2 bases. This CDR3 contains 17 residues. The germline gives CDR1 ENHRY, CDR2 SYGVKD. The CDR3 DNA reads TGTGCCATCAGTGACCCCGGGACTAGCGGACCCACAGATACGCAGTATTTT. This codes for CAISDPGTSGPTDTQYF.

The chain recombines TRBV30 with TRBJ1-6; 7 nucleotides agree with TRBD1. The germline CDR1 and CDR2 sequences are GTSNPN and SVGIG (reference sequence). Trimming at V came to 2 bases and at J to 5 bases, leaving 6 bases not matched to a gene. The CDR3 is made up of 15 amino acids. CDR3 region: CAWSPRDSDNSPLHF. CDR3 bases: TGTGCCTGGAGTCCTCGGGACAGTGATAATTCACCCCTCCACTTT.

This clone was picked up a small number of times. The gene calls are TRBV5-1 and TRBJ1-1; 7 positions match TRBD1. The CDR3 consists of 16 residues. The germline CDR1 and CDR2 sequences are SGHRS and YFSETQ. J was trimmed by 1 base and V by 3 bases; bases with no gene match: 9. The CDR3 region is CASSYGGQATNTEAFF. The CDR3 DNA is TGCGCCAGCAGCTATGGAGGACAGGCGACGAACACTGAAGCTTTCTTT.

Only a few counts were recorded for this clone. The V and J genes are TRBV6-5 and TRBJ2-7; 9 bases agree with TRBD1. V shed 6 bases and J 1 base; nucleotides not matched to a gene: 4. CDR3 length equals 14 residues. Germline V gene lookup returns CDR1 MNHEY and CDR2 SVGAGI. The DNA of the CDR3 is TGTGCCAGCAGGCAAGGACAGGGGTCCTACGAGCAGTACTTC. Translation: CASRQGQGSYEQYF.

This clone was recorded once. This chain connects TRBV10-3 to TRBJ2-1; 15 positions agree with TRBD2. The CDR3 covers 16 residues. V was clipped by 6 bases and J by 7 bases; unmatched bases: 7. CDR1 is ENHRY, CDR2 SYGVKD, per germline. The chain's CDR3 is CAISGTSGGFGNEQFF. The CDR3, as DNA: TGTGCCATCAGCGGGACTAGCGGGGGGTTTGGAAATGAGCAGTTCTTC.

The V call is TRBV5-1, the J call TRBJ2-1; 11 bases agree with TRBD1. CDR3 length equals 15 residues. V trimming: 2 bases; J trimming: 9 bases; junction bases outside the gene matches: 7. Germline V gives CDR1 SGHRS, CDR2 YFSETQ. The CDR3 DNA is TGCGCCAGCAGCTTCTCTTCCGGGACAGGGGGTGAGCAGTTCTTC. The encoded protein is CASSFSSGTGGEQFF.

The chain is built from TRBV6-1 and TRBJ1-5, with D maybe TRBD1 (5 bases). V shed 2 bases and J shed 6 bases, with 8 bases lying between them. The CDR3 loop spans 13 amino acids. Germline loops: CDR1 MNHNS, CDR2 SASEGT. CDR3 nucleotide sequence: TGTGCCAGCAGTGAACCAGGGATTCAGCCCCAGCATTTT. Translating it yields CASSEPGIQPQHF.

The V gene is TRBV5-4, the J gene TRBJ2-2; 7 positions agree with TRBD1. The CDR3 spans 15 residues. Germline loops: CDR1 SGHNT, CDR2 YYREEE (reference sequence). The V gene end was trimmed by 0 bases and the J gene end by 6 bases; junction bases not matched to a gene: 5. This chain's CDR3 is CASSLVRDSPGELFF. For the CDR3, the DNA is TGTGCCAGCAGCTTGGTCCGGGACAGTCCCGGGGAGCTGTTTTTT.

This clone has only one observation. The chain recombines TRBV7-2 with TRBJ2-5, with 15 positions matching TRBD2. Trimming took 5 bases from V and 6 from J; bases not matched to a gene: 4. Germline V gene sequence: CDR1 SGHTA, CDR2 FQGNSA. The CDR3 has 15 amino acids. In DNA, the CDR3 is TGTGCCAGCAGCCTGGGACTAGCGGGGGGCCAGACCCAGTACTTC. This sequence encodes CASSLGLAGGQTQYF.

DNA of the CDR3: TGTGCCAGTAGGGGGACAAGGGACACCGGGGAGCTGTTTTTT. Residues: CASRGTRDTGELFF. The rearrangement links TRBV19 to TRBJ2-2, with D perhaps TRBD1 (6 bases). The CDR3 extends over 14 amino acids. The V gene's germline CDR1 is LNHDA and CDR2 SQIVND (reference sequence). V lost 6 bases to trimming and J lost 3 bases, with 11 bases between them.

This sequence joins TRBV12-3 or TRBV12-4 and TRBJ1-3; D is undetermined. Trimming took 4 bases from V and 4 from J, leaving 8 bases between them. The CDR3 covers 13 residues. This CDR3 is CASSSIPGNTIYF. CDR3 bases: TGTGCCAGCAGTTCTATCCCCGGAAACACCATATATTTT.

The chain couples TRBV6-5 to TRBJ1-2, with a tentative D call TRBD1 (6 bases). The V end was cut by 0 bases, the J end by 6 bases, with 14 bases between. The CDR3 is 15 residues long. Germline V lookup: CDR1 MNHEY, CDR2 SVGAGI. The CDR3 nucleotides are TGTGCCAGCAGTTACTCGCGGGGGGCGCATGATGGCTACACCTTC. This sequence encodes CASSYSRGAHDGYTF.

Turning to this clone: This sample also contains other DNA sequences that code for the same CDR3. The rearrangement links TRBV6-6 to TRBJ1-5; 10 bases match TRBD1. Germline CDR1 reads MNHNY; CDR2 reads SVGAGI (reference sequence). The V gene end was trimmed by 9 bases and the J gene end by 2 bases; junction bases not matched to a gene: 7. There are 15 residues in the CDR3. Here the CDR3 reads CASRDGTGGNQPQHF. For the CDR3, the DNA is TGTGCCAGTCGGGATGGGACAGGGGGCAATCAGCCCCAGCATTTT.

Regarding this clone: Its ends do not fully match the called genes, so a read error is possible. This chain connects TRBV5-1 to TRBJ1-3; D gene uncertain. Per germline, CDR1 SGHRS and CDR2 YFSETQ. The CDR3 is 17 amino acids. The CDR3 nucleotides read TGCGCCAGCAGCTTAGGCGGGGAATGGAGCTCTGGAACCACCATATATTTT. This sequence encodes CASSLGGEWSSGTTIYF.

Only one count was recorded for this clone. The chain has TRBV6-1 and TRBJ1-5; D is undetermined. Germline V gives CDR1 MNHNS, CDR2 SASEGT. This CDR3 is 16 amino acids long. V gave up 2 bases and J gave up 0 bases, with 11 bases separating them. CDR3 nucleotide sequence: TGTGCCAGCAGTGAACAGTTGTGGTATAGCAATCAGCCCCAGCATTTT. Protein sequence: CASSEQLWYSNQPQHF.

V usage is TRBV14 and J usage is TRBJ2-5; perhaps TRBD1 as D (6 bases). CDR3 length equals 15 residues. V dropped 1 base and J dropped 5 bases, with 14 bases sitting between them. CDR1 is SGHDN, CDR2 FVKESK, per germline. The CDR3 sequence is CASSQGLTGLETQYF. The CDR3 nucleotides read TGTGCCAGCAGCCAAGGACTGACAGGCTTGGAGACCCAGTACTTC.

The CDR3 loop is CASRPGQGAGNIQYF. The CDR3 DNA reads as TGTGCCAGCAGGCCGGGACAGGGGGCTGGAAACATTCAGTACTTC. This chain uses TRBV6-5 with TRBJ2-4; 12 positions agree with TRBD1. Germline V lookup: CDR1 MNHEY, CDR2 SVGAGI. The CDR3 totals 15 residues. V shed 6 bases and J 6 bases; nucleotides not matched to a gene: 6.

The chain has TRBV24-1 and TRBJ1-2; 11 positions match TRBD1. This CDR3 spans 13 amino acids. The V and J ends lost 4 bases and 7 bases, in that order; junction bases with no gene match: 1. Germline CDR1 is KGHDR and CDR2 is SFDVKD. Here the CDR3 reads CATSEGQGGGYTF. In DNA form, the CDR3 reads TGTGCCACCAGTGAGGGACAGGGGGGTGGCTACACCTTC.

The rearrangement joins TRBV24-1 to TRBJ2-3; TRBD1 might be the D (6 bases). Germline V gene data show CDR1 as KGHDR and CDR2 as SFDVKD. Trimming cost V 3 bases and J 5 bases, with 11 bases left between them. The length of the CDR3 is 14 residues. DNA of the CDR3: TGTGCCACCAGTGATGTACAGGGTAAAGATACGCAGTATTTT. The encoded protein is CATSDVQGKDTQYF.

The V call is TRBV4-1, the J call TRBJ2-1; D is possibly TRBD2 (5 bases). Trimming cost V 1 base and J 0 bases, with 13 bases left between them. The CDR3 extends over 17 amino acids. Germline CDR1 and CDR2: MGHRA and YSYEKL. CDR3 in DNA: TGCGCCAGCAGCCAAGTGGGAGAAAGGAGCTCCTACAATGAGCAGTTCTTC. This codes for CASSQVGERSSYNEQFF.

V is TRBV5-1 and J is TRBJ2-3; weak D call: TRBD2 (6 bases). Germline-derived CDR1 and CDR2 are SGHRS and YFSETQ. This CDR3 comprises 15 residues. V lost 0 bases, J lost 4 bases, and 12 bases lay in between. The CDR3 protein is CASSLEGLPPDTQYF. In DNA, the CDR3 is TGCGCCAGCAGCTTGGAGGGACTCCCCCCAGATACGCAGTATTTT.

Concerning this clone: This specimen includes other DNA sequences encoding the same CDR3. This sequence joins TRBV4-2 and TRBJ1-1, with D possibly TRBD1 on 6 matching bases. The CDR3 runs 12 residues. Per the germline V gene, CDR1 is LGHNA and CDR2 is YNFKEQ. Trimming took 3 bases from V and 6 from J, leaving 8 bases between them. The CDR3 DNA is TGTGCCAGCAGCCACGACAGGTCTGAAGCTTTCTTT. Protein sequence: CASSHDRSEAFF.